These T cell receptor beta chains were read from a single sample in a study of control samples from healthy donors and cancer patients. Repertoires were generated with immunoSEQ multiplex PCR, while TCRdb's copy carries only in-frame clones and drops some. The table records around 13,000 clones, around 94% of them present only once. Sequenced sample: PBMCs. These receptors were obtained from a man between 65 and 79 years old with head and neck cancer. The CDR3 runs from the conserved cysteine through the conserved F or W. A D gene is named only where the DNA matches it firmly. Size values are once, few and many counts, or a class for expanded clones, and some rows have none.

J	size	V	D	CDR3	DNA
TRBJ1-1	.	TRBV19	.	CASTSLSGQVVTEAFF	TGTGCCAGTACCTCCCTATCCGGGCAGGTGGTCACTGAAGCTTTCTTT
TRBJ1-5	.	TRBV27	.	CASSLSSGALGNQPQHF	TGTGCCAGCAGTTTATCCTCGGGGGCATTGGGCAATCAGCCCCAGCATTTT
TRBJ2-5	.	TRBV5-4	.	CASSPGSTPETQYF	TGTGCCAGCAGCCCCGGGTCAACCCCAGAGACCCAGTACTTC
TRBJ1-2	.	TRBV6-5	TRBD1	CASTGTGTYGYTF	TGTGCCAGCACTGGGACAGGAACCTATGGCTACACCTTC
TRBJ2-7	.	TRBV28	TRBD2	CASRDPGLAGAQYF	TGTGCCAGCAGGGATCCGGGACTAGCGGGAGCGCAGTACTTC
TRBJ2-3	.	TRBV25-1	TRBD2	CASSESLGAGGPTDTQYF	TGTGCCAGCAGTGAATCCCTAGGGGCGGGAGGGCCCACAGATACGCAGTATTTT
TRBJ2-1	.	TRBV2	.	CASTFYNEQFF	TGTGCCAGCACCTTCTACAATGAGCAGTTCTTC
TRBJ2-1	.	TRBV7-6	TRBD2	CASSLGGTSGYNEQFF	TGTGCCAGCAGCTTAGGGGGGACTAGCGGGTACAATGAGCAGTTCTTC
TRBJ1-2	.	TRBV11-2	.	CASSPDSNYGYTF	TGTGCCAGCAGCCCGGACAGTAACTATGGCTACACCTTC
TRBJ1-1	.	TRBV18	.	CASSQNRGDTEAFF	TGTGCCAGCTCACAAAACCGGGGGGACACTGAAGCTTTCTTT
TRBJ2-7	.	TRBV6-5	.	CASRSAIRYEQYF	TGTGCCAGCAGAAGCGCAATCCGCTACGAGCAGTACTTC
TRBJ2-1	.	TRBV7-2	.	CASSLQAYNEQFF	TGTGCCAGCAGCCTGCAGGCTTACAATGAGCAGTTCTTC
TRBJ1-1	once	TRBV29-1	.	CSVDTGPNTEAFF	TGCAGCGTTGACACGGGACCGAACACTGAAGCTTTCTTT
TRBJ2-7	.	TRBV2	.	CASSGVAGDYEQYF	TGTGCCAGCAGTGGGGTGGCAGGGGACTACGAGCAGTACTTC
TRBJ2-5	.	TRBV11-2	TRBD2	CASSLAGGSGGRETQYF	TGTGCCAGCAGCTTAGCCGGGGGGAGCGGGGGACGAGAGACCCAGTACTTC
TRBJ2-7	.	TRBV6-2/TRBV6-3	TRBD1	CASSYSSGDRGPYEQYF	TGTGCCAGCAGTTACTCGAGCGGGGACAGGGGGCCGTACGAGCAGTACTTC
TRBJ1-1	.	TRBV19	.	CASSIPRVGEAFF	TGTGCCAGTAGTATCCCCCGGGTTGGTGAAGCTTTCTTT
TRBJ1-2	.	TRBV6-2/TRBV6-3	TRBD1	CASSYSSSTGDNGYTF	TGTGCCAGCAGTTACTCGAGTTCGACAGGGGACAATGGCTACACCTTC
TRBJ2-7	.	TRBV5-1	.	CASSLENEQYF	TGCGCCAGCAGCTTGGAGAACGAGCAGTACTTC
TRBJ1-2	.	TRBV28	.	CASSLLGSYGYTF	TGTGCCAGCAGTTTATTAGGTTCATATGGCTACACCTTC
TRBJ2-3	.	TRBV10-3	.	CAISEGVLGSTDTQYF	TGTGCCATCAGTGAGGGGGTTCTAGGGAGCACAGATACGCAGTATTTT
TRBJ2-3	.	TRBV10-1	TRBD1	CASSEGGRGQDTQYF	TGCGCCAGCAGTGAGGGTGGCAGGGGGCAAGATACGCAGTATTTT
TRBJ2-1	.	TRBV10-3	.	CALAQGGDNEQFF	TGTGCTTTGGCCCAGGGGGGAGACAATGAGCAGTTCTTC
TRBJ2-1	.	TRBV7-7	TRBD2	CASSLAGTTNNEQFF	TGTGCTAGCAGCTTAGCTGGGACTACCAACAATGAGCAGTTCTTC
TRBJ2-3	.	TRBV5-1	TRBD1	CASSLIQGRDTQYF	TGCGCCAGCAGCTTGATACAGGGGAGAGATACGCAGTATTTT
TRBJ2-2	.	TRBV5-1	.	CASSLAGGTGELFF	TGCGCCAGCAGCTTGGCCGGGGGCACCGGGGAGCTGTTTTTT
TRBJ2-2	once	TRBV5-1	.	CASSLLRVTGELFF	TGCGCCAGCAGCTTGCTCAGGGTTACCGGGGAGCTGTTTTTT
TRBJ2-5	.	TRBV19	.	CASSMGIQETQYF	TGTGCCAGTAGTATGGGGATCCAAGAGACCCAGTACTTC
TRBJ1-3	.	TRBV30	.	CAWSSERRNTIYF	TGTGCCTGGAGTTCAGAGCGGCGAAACACCATATATTTT
TRBJ2-7	once	TRBV5-1	TRBD1	CASSPLTGGAGEQYF	TGCGCCAGCAGCCCTCTGACAGGGGGCGCGGGGGAGCAGTACTTC
TRBJ2-5	.	TRBV11-3	TRBD1	CASSQGQARETQYF	TGTGCCAGCAGCCAAGGACAGGCTCGGGAGACCCAGTACTTC
TRBJ1-1	once	TRBV5-1	TRBD1	CASNTRRQGGNTEAFF	TGCGCCAGCAACACGCGACGACAGGGCGGGAACACTGAAGCTTTCTTT
TRBJ2-2	.	TRBV7-7	.	CASSLDGGPNTGELFF	TGTGCCAGCAGCTTAGATGGCGGGCCCAACACCGGGGAGCTGTTTTTT
TRBJ2-1	.	TRBV4-1	.	CASSQETLIFVSGSSYNEQFF	TGCGCCAGCAGCCAAGAGACACTCATATTCGTATCCGGAAGCTCCTACAATGAGCAGTTCTTC
TRBJ2-2	.	TRBV11-2	TRBD2	CASSLDRGLAEDTGELFF	TGTGCCAGCAGCTTAGATCGAGGGCTAGCGGAAGACACCGGGGAGCTGTTTTTT